The clone carrying this TCR beta chain was seen many times. This sample was taken from a study of breast tumors, draining lymph nodes, adjacent tissues. TCRdb re-called the multiplex PCR reads through MiXCR, storing one row per CDR3 protein. The sample has about 100,000 distinct CDR3 sequences; approximately 22% are singletons. The lymph nodes were axillary draining lymph nodes from breast cancer patients. The germline V gene has CDR1 SGHTA and CDR2 FQGNSA. V was cut by 6 bases and J by 1 base, with 20 bases left in between. CDR3 length equals 17 residues. The clonotype originates from a female donor with breast cancer. Some clones in this sample may be carry-over from other donors' samples. The chain links TRBV7-2 to TRBJ2-3; D may correspond to TRBD1 or TRBD2 (5 bases each). Sequencing was performed on axillary lymph node tissue. In DNA, the CDR3 is TGTGCCAGCAGACCTTCGAGGGGCATTCCTGGCACAGATACGCAGTATTTT. Its translation: CASRPSRGIPGTDTQYF.